This TCR beta chain was recovered during a study of graft-versus-host responses after intestinal transplantation. The overall study: Isolated intestinal, liver-intestinal, or multivisceral transplants were what recipients had.

As for this clone: What it recognizes is unknown.

Using immunoSEQ multiplex PCR, the repertoire was profiled, and TCRdb retains in-frame clones only, with some absent. The profile covers tens of thousands of clones, with 80% to 95% appearing a single time and 0.3% to 0.35% taken by the ten largest. General study findings and limits: Allografts of patients with graft-donor T cell macrochimerism showed high graft-versus-host to host-versus-graft clone ratios.

Trimming pared 5 bases from V and 2 bases from J, leaving 12 bases between. Germline CDR1 and CDR2: MNHEY and SMNVEV (reference sequence). This CDR3 is 14 amino acids long. The gene calls are TRBV27 and TRBJ1-2, with D possibly TRBD1 on 5 matching bases. The source was unstimulated CD4+ T cells sorted from spleen or lymph node cells, collected before intestinal transplant. The sequence derives from a human donor who received an intestinal transplant. The CDR3 region has the DNA TGTGCCAGCAGTAATACAGGCCCCAACTATGGCTACACCTTC. This sequence encodes CASSNTGPNYGYTF.